Listed below are T cell receptor beta chains from one sample, sequenced in a study of T cells after yellow fever vaccination. TCRdb passed the 5' RACE reads through MiXCR, listing each CDR3 protein once. Seen here are hundreds of thousands of distinct CDR3 sequences, 10% to 15% observed once, and the top ten hold more than 13%. This material consisted of PBMCs, taken on the day of the yellow fever booster vaccination. Source of these receptors: a man aged 25-40 years who received the YFV17D yellow fever vaccine. Both conserved end residues are part of each CDR3. D genes are given only for firm matches. Size values are once, few and many counts, or a class for expanded clones, and some rows have none.

j_call,v_call,clone_size,d_call,cdr3_aa,cdr3_nt
TRBJ2-2,TRBV11-2,.,.,CASSLMGSSNTGELFF,TGTGCCAGCAGCTTAATGGGCAGCTCGAACACCGGGGAGCTGTTTTTT
TRBJ1-1,TRBV14,.,.,CASSQVGTEAFF,TGTGCCAGCAGCCAGGTTGGCACTGAAGCTTTCTTT
TRBJ2-2,TRBV7-2,.,TRBD2,CASSLSGSGRNTGELFF,TGTGCCAGCAGCCTCTCGGGGAGCGGGAGGAACACCGGGGAGCTGTTTTTT
TRBJ1-4,TRBV27,.,TRBD1,CASSSGRGRGEKLFF,TGTGCCAGCAGTTCGGGCAGGGGGCGCGGTGAAAAACTGTTTTTT
TRBJ1-6,TRBV18,.,TRBD1,CASSPGDRGPLHF,TGTGCCAGCTCACCGGGGGACAGGGGACCCCTCCACTTT
TRBJ2-2,TRBV7-6,few,.,CASSPWTTKNTGELFF,TGTGCCAGCAGCCCTTGGACTACTAAAAACACCGGGGAGCTGTTTTTT
TRBJ2-2,TRBV29-1,.,.,CSVVTGTNTGELFF,TGCAGCGTTGTTACCGGTACGAACACCGGGGAGCTGTTTTTT
TRBJ2-5,TRBV20-1,few,.,CSASRGKETQYF,TGCAGTGCTAGTAGGGGAAAAGAGACCCAGTACTTC
TRBJ2-5,TRBV7-2,.,TRBD2,CASSGTSGTWETQYF,TGTGCCAGCAGTGGGACTAGCGGGACCTGGGAGACCCAGTACTTC
TRBJ2-7,TRBV20-1,.,.,CSARVPREQYF,TGCAGTGCTAGGGTCCCGCGAGAGCAGTACTTC
TRBJ2-7,TRBV3-1,.,TRBD1,CASTQGTGGGYEQYF,TGTGCCTCCACCCAAGGAACAGGGGGCGGCTACGAGCAGTACTTC
TRBJ2-1,TRBV5-6,once,TRBD2,CASSLAFVAGVGNEQFF,TGTGCCAGCAGCTTGGCCTTCGTCGCGGGAGTTGGCAATGAGCAGTTCTTC
TRBJ2-7,TRBV5-4,.,TRBD1,CASSFSGTGAHEQYF,TGTGCCAGCAGCTTCTCCGGGACAGGGGCCCACGAGCAGTACTTC
TRBJ2-1,TRBV7-2,few,TRBD2,CASSLVVSGRFF,TGTGCCAGCAGCTTAGTTGTTAGCGGGAGGTTCTTC
TRBJ2-1,TRBV2,few,.,CASRLQGPGYNEQFF,TGTGCCAGCAGGCTACAGGGCCCCGGTTACAATGAGCAGTTCTTC
TRBJ1-1,TRBV10-3,.,.,CAISALGLQDTEAFF,TGTGCCATCAGTGCCTTGGGCCTTCAGGACACTGAAGCTTTCTTT
TRBJ1-2,TRBV25-1,few,.,CASRGGSGYGYTF,TGTGCCAGCAGGGGGGGTAGCGGGTATGGCTACACCTTC
TRBJ2-2,TRBV12-3/TRBV12-4,.,.,CASGTGSYTGELFF,TGTGCTAGCGGGACAGGGTCGTACACCGGGGAGCTGTTTTTT
TRBJ2-1,TRBV4-3,few,TRBD2,CASSRWTSGTYNEQFF,TGCGCCAGCAGCCGATGGACTAGCGGGACCTACAATGAGCAGTTCTTC
TRBJ2-7,TRBV6-5,once,.,CASSYSSGVDEQYF,TGTGCCAGCAGTTACTCGAGTGGTGTGGACGAGCAGTACTTC
TRBJ2-5,TRBV7-2,.,.,CASSLAPAWETQYF,TGTGCCAGCAGCTTAGCGCCAGCATGGGAGACCCAGTACTTC
TRBJ2-2,TRBV12-3/TRBV12-4,few,.,CASSPFFGANTGELFF,TGTGCCAGCAGTCCCTTTTTTGGGGCGAACACCGGGGAGCTGTTTTTT
TRBJ2-4,TRBV7-2,.,.,CASSLTSFKNIQYF,TGTGCCAGCAGCTTAACTAGCTTCAAAAACATTCAGTACTTC
TRBJ2-1,TRBV12-3/TRBV12-4,few,TRBD2,CASSGGLAGGYEQFF,TGTGCCAGCAGCGGGGGACTAGCGGGAGGTTATGAGCAGTTCTTC
TRBJ2-3,TRBV27,.,.,CASSLWSGHSTDTQYF,TGTGCCAGCAGTTTATGGTCGGGCCACAGCACAGATACGCAGTATTTT
TRBJ2-3,TRBV20-1,.,TRBD2,CRAGAGVTDTQYF,TGCAGAGCAGGAGCGGGGGTCACAGATACGCAGTATTTT
TRBJ2-1,TRBV20-1,.,.,CSTIRDEFYNEQFF,TGCAGTACGATCCGGGACGAATTTTACAATGAGCAGTTCTTC
TRBJ2-2,TRBV27,few,TRBD1,CASSTGGQMYTGELFF,TGTGCCAGCAGTACAGGGGGCCAGATGTACACCGGGGAGCTGTTTTTT
TRBJ2-2,TRBV19,few,.,CASWGFLNTGELFF,TGTGCCAGTTGGGGGTTTTTAAACACCGGGGAGCTGTTTTTT
TRBJ2-2,TRBV4-3,.,.,CASSQGGFQTGELFF,TGCGCCAGCAGCCAAGGGGGATTTCAGACCGGGGAGCTGTTTTTT
TRBJ1-3,TRBV4-1,.,.,CASSQEGNTIYF,TGCGCCAGCAGCCAAGAGGGGAACACCATATATTTT
TRBJ2-5,TRBV2,few,.,CASSEGGVTGETQYF,TGTGCCAGCAGTGAAGGCGGGGTGACTGGGGAGACCCAGTACTTC
TRBJ2-1,TRBV20-1,few,TRBD2,CSAKEGTTNNEQFF,TGCAGTGCGAAGGAGGGGACTACCAACAATGAGCAGTTCTTC
TRBJ2-3,TRBV6-5,few,TRBD2,CASSYTFSREGGADTQYF,TGTGCCAGCAGTTACACATTCTCTCGAGAGGGAGGGGCAGATACGCAGTATTTT